The rows below give T cell receptor beta chains drawn from one sample of a study of PD-L1 blockade in urothelial cancer. Produced via immunoSEQ multiplex PCR; TCRdb's table is partial and in-frame only. The sample has about 43,000 clones, 83% seen once; the top ten hold more than 13%. Sample: PBMCs, taken around atezolizumab (anti-PD-L1) treatment. Every receptor here comes from a man in his sixties with urothelial cancer. Both conserved end residues are part of each CDR3. A D gene is named only where the DNA matches it firmly. Some rows have no size entry. The others give once, few or many, or a class for an expanded clone.

D: .; V: TRBV5-5; J: TRBJ1-1; size: .; DNA: TGTGCCAGCAGCTTGGTCGCCCTTGAGGACACTGAAGCTTTCTTT; CDR3: CASSLVALEDTEAFF
D: TRBD1; V: TRBV6-5; J: TRBJ1-1; size: .; DNA: TGTGCCAGCAGTTCCCCTCGACAGGGAAGGGTTGAAGCTTTCTTT; CDR3: CASSSPRQGRVEAFF
D: TRBD2; V: TRBV7-9; J: TRBJ2-5; size: .; DNA: TGTGCCAGCAGCCCCTTAGCGGGGGCAACCCAAGAGACCCAGTACTTC; CDR3: CASSPLAGATQETQYF
D: .; V: TRBV7-7; J: TRBJ2-2; size: .; DNA: TGTGCCAGCAGCTATGGGAGGGGGGACACCGGGGAGCTGTTTTTT; CDR3: CASSYGRGDTGELFF
D: TRBD2; V: TRBV6-6; J: TRBJ2-1; size: .; DNA: TGTGCCAGCAGTCTCAGGACTAGCGCGCGGCCCAATGAGCAGTTCTTC; CDR3: CASSLRTSARPNEQFF
D: .; V: TRBV13; J: TRBJ2-1; size: once; DNA: TGTGCCAGCAGCTCGCGTGGAGTAGAGCAGTTCTTC; CDR3: CASSSRGVEQFF
D: TRBD1; V: TRBV5-5; J: TRBJ2-3; size: .; DNA: TGTGCCAGCAGCTCCCCCGACAGGGATGGAGATACGCAGTATTTT; CDR3: CASSSPDRDGDTQYF
D: .; V: TRBV25-1; J: TRBJ2-5; size: .; DNA: TGTGCCAGCAGTGAATATAAAGAGACCCAGTACTTC; CDR3: CASSEYKETQYF
D: .; V: TRBV5-1; J: TRBJ2-3; size: .; DNA: TGCGCCAGCAGCTTGGCATTGGACACCGGATTGGGAGATACGCAGTATTTT; CDR3: CASSLALDTGLGDTQYF
D: .; V: TRBV29-1; J: TRBJ2-1; size: .; DNA: TGCAGCGGGGGCCAGCGAGGAGGGAATGAGCAGTTCTTC; CDR3: CSGGQRGGNEQFF
D: TRBD2; V: TRBV28; J: TRBJ2-7; size: .; DNA: TGTGCCAGCAGTCTCGGGGGAGGGGCCCGCGGGTACGAGCAGTACTTC; CDR3: CASSLGGGARGYEQYF
D: TRBD2; V: TRBV27; J: TRBJ2-5; size: .; DNA: TGTGCCAGCAGTTTATATGTGGGGGGGGTTCAAGAGACCCAGTACTTC; CDR3: CASSLYVGGVQETQYF
D: TRBD1; V: TRBV6-6; J: TRBJ2-2; size: .; DNA: TGTGCCAGCAGTACTACGACAGGGGGCGCATCCGGGGAGCTGTTTTTT; CDR3: CASSTTTGGASGELFF
D: TRBD1; V: TRBV5-4; J: TRBJ2-5; size: .; DNA: TGTGCCAGCAGTTCACCCCGGGACAGTGAGGAGACCCAGTACTTC; CDR3: CASSSPRDSEETQYF
D: .; V: TRBV27; J: TRBJ1-6; size: .; DNA: TGTGCCAGCAGTTTCAAACCCCCTGGGCAGGGTAATTCACCCCTCCACTTT; CDR3: CASSFKPPGQGNSPLHF
D: TRBD1; V: TRBV19; J: TRBJ1-2; size: .; DNA: TGTGCCAGTTCCCGGACAGGTTTGAGCTACACCTTC; CDR3: CASSRTGLSYTF
D: TRBD2; V: TRBV27; J: TRBJ2-1; size: .; DNA: TGTGCCAGCAATCGGGGGGGCCATAATGAGCAGTTCTTC; CDR3: CASNRGGHNEQFF
D: .; V: TRBV28; J: TRBJ2-7; size: .; DNA: TGTGCCAGCAGTTTAGGAGGTTGGGCGGTCAGTGAGCAGTACTTC; CDR3: CASSLGGWAVSEQYF
D: .; V: TRBV7-6; J: TRBJ2-3; size: .; DNA: TGTGCCAGCAGCCAGACATGGGGCACAGATACGCAGTATTTT; CDR3: CASSQTWGTDTQYF
D: .; V: TRBV18; J: TRBJ1-6; size: few; DNA: TGTGCCAGCTCCTCAAACAGGGAGAATTCACCCCTCCACTTT; CDR3: CASSSNRENSPLHF
D: TRBD2; V: TRBV25-1; J: TRBJ2-5; size: .; DNA: TGTGCCAGCAGTAATAGCGGGGGAGAGACCCAGTACTTC; CDR3: CASSNSGGETQYF
D: .; V: TRBV28; J: TRBJ2-7; size: medium-sized; DNA: TGTGCCAGCAGTTCCCCCCGACGGTCGACACTTGGGCAGTACTTC; CDR3: CASSSPRRSTLGQYF
D: .; V: TRBV29-1; J: TRBJ2-7; size: .; DNA: TGCAGCGTGGAACAGGGCAACGAGCAGTACTTC; CDR3: CSVEQGNEQYF
D: .; V: TRBV5-1; J: TRBJ1-4; size: .; DNA: TGCGCCAGCAGCTTGGAACCCAGCGGGGAAAAACTGTTTTTT; CDR3: CASSLEPSGEKLFF
D: TRBD1; V: TRBV4-1; J: TRBJ1-5; size: .; DNA: TGCGCCAGCAGCCAAGAGCCCGGGACAGGGTCGCCCCAGCCCCAGCATTTT; CDR3: CASSQEPGTGSPQPQHF
D: .; V: TRBV28; J: TRBJ1-3; size: .; DNA: TGTGCCAGCAGTTTACGTCGGGGTAACACCATATATTTT; CDR3: CASSLRRGNTIYF
D: TRBD1; V: TRBV6-5; J: TRBJ2-7; size: .; DNA: TGTGCCAGCAGTGGGAGACAGGGGAATATCGAGCAGTACTTC; CDR3: CASSGRQGNIEQYF
D: .; V: TRBV5-8; J: TRBJ2-3; size: .; DNA: TGTGCCAGCAGCTCCTTGAGTAGAACTAGCACAGATACGCAGTATTTT; CDR3: CASSSLSRTSTDTQYF
D: .; V: TRBV19; J: TRBJ1-1; size: few; DNA: TGTGCCAGTAGTATAGACAGGGGCTACACTGAAGCTTTCTTT; CDR3: CASSIDRGYTEAFF
D: .; V: TRBV19; J: TRBJ1-6; size: .; DNA: TGTGCCAGTAGTATCGCCAGGGCCCATAATTCACCCCTCCACTTT; CDR3: CASSIARAHNSPLHF
D: .; V: TRBV11-3; J: TRBJ1-6; size: once; DNA: TGTGCCAGCAGCTTAGACCCAAATTCACCCCTCCACTTT; CDR3: CASSLDPNSPLHF
D: .; V: TRBV5-5; J: TRBJ1-1; size: .; DNA: TGTGCCAGCAGCTTGCCCGGGGGAGCTTTCTTT; CDR3: CASSLPGGAFF
D: .; V: TRBV2; J: TRBJ1-1; size: .; DNA: TGTGCCAGTCACCAGTCGACTAGGTGGGAAGCTTTCTTT; CDR3: CASHQSTRWEAFF
D: .; V: TRBV5-1; J: TRBJ2-3; size: .; DNA: TGCGCCAGCAGCTTGCGCCAGACAGGACCCCTCGGGGCAGATACGCAGTATTTT; CDR3: CASSLRQTGPLGADTQYF
D: TRBD1; V: TRBV5-4; J: TRBJ1-6; size: .; DNA: TGTGCCAGCAGCATGGGACAGAGCTCCTATAATTCACCCCTCCACTTT; CDR3: CASSMGQSSYNSPLHF
D: .; V: TRBV19; J: TRBJ2-7; size: .; DNA: TGTGCCAGTAGTATGAGAGGGGAGCAGTACTTC; CDR3: CASSMRGEQYF
D: .; V: TRBV29-1; J: TRBJ1-4; size: .; DNA: TGCAGCGTTAAGACAAGAAGTGAAAAACTGTTTTTT; CDR3: CSVKTRSEKLFF
D: .; V: TRBV6-1; J: TRBJ1-2; size: .; DNA: TGTGCCAGCAGTGTCATTGAGCTTGGCTACACCTTC; CDR3: CASSVIELGYTF
D: TRBD1; V: TRBV5-1; J: TRBJ2-1; size: .; DNA: TGCGCCAGCAGCTTGGGGGACAGACCATACCCTCTCCAGTTCTTC; CDR3: CASSLGDRPYPLQFF